A single sample is the source of the 30 T cell receptor beta chains below, sequenced in a study of beta chain features in type 1 diabetes. Findings of the study overall: The study found moderately but significantly shorter TCRB CDR3s in all four CD4+ subsets of Type 1 diabetes patients.

Of the isolated RNA, all was reverse transcribed, and so the sequenced material was expressed TCRB transcripts. Profiling relied on immunoSEQ multiplex PCR, and the TCRdb table lists in-frame clones only, not all of them. Of about 28,000 clones detected, less than 75% appear once; the ten largest clones hold around 2.5%. Their specific antigens are unknown. The sample comprised Tregs from blood. The receptors here all came from a woman aged 25 to 39 with type 1 diabetes.

In nucleotides, the CDR3 is TGTGCCAGCAGCTTCCGGGACAGGTCTGATACGCAGTATTTT. This encodes CASSFRDRSDTQYF. This chain uses TRBV5-6 with TRBJ2-3; TRBD1 aligns across 8 bases. Looked up from germline, CDR1 is SGHDT and CDR2 is YYEEEE. The CDR3 spans 14 residues. V lost 2 bases and J lost 6; bases outside the gene matches: 5.

The CDR3 DNA follows: TGTGCCAGCAGTTTTCAAAATCAGCCCCAGCATTTT. Amino acid sequence: CASSFQNQPQHF. This chain connects TRBV6-1 to TRBJ1-5; no firm D call. The V gene's germline CDR1 is MNHNS and CDR2 SASEGT. V was shortened by 5 bases and J by 4 bases, with 6 bases between the two germline ends. The CDR3 has 12 amino acids.

This chain uses TRBV6-1 with TRBJ1-5; 7 nucleotides match TRBD1. The V segment lost 4 bases and the J segment 6 bases; nucleotides outside the gene matches: 9. This CDR3 has 15 amino acids. Germline V lookup: CDR1 MNHNS, CDR2 SASEGT. The CDR3 DNA follows: TGTGCCAGCAGTGTACTCAGACAGGGCAGTCAGCCCCAGCATTTT. It is translated as CASSVLRQGSQPQHF.

The J gene is TRBJ2-1, the V gene TRBV11-2; 9 bases agree with TRBD2. This CDR3 is 14 amino acids long. Germline-derived CDR1 and CDR2 are SGHAT and FQNNGV. V lost 6 bases to trimming and J lost 3 bases; unmatched junction nucleotides: 3. The CDR3 nucleotides are TGTGCCAGCAGAACTAGCGGGTTCTACAATGAGCAGTTCTTC. Protein product: CASRTSGFYNEQFF.

CDR3 protein: CASRGQGTPNQPQHF. The CDR3 region has the DNA TGTGCCAGTAGGGGACAGGGAACCCCGAATCAGCCCCAGCATTTT. The chain combines TRBV19 with TRBJ1-5; 9 nucleotides match TRBD1. Per the germline V gene, CDR1 is LNHDA and CDR2 is SQIVND (reference sequence). V shed 6 bases, J shed 4 bases, and the junction held 7 bases outside the gene matches. CDR3 size: 15 residues.

The rearrangement links TRBV4-1 to TRBJ2-4, with D unresolved. The germline CDR1 and CDR2 sequences are MGHRA and YSYEKL. Trimming shortened V by 3 bases and J by 1 base, and 13 bases separated the two germline ends. The CDR3 is made up of 16 amino acids. The CDR3 sequence: CASSQHYGVAKNIQYF. The CDR3 nucleotides are TGCGCCAGCAGCCAGCATTACGGAGTGGCCAAAAACATTCAGTACTTC.

This chain connects TRBV6-1 to TRBJ1-1; a weak D match, TRBD1 (5 bases). The germline V gene has CDR1 MNHNS and CDR2 SASEGT. This CDR3 has 13 amino acids. Trimming took off 3 bases at V and 1 base at J, with 6 bases between the two ends. Here the CDR3 reads CASSEQGNTEAFF. The CDR3 region has the DNA TGTGCCAGCAGTGAGCAGGGGAACACTGAAGCTTTCTTT.

The chain carries TRBV7-8 and TRBJ2-1, with 7 nucleotides matching TRBD2. Per the germline V gene, CDR1 is SGHVS and CDR2 is FQNEAQ. Trimming removed 1 base from V and 4 bases from J; junction bases left unmatched: 10. The CDR3 runs 17 residues. Written as DNA, the CDR3 is TGTGCCAGCAGCTTAGGGACGGGGAGGGGCTCGTACAATGAGCAGTTCTTC. This encodes CASSLGTGRGSYNEQFF.

There are a few counts of this clone. CDR3 sequence reads: CASSFVRTGELFF. In nucleotides, the CDR3 is TGTGCCAGCAGCTTTGTCCGGACCGGGGAGCTGTTTTTT. This chain links TRBV7-9 with TRBJ2-2; the D is unclear. Germline V gene sequence: CDR1 SEHNR, CDR2 FQNEAQ (reference sequence). Between the trimmed V and J ends, which lost 3 bases and 5 bases, there was a span of 7 bases. This CDR3 region has 13 residues.

This clone has more than one count but fewer than ten. This rearrangement joins TRBV6-1 to TRBJ2-7, with D possibly being TRBD2 (7 bases). This CDR3 is built from 11 residues. V lost 2 bases and J lost 13, with 12 bases in between. The germline CDR1 and CDR2 sequences are MNHNS and SASEGT. For the CDR3, the DNA is TGTGCCAGCAGTGAAACAGGGAGGGGTTACTTC. The encoded protein is CASSETGRGYF.

The CDR3 DNA is TGTGCCAGCAGCAACAAGAGTTACACAGATACGCAGTATTTT. Translated: CASSNKSYTDTQYF. The chain recombines TRBV21-1 with TRBJ2-3; no check of the table's D call, TRBD2, against the DNA was made. TRBV21-1 is an annotated pseudogene. The CDR3 covers 14 residues.

This chain joins TRBV6-5 and TRBJ1-2; no clear D. V shed 4 bases and J shed 4 bases, with 13 bases lying between them. There are 14 residues in the CDR3. Germline CDR1 reads MNHEY; CDR2 reads SVGAGI. The CDR3 is CASSSRVGRYGYTF. The CDR3 bases are TGTGCCAGCAGTTCCCGCGTGGGCCGCTATGGCTACACCTTC.

V usage is TRBV7-2 and J usage is TRBJ1-2, with TRBD1 matching over 7 bases. Germline V gene lookup returns CDR1 SGHTA and CDR2 FQGNSA. Losses at the gene ends were 6 bases for V and 7 bases for J; bases not matched to a gene: 11. The CDR3 runs 14 residues. CDR3 nucleotide sequence: TGTGCCAGCAGTCCAACGACAGGGATGGGTGGCTACACCTTC. Amino acid sequence: CASSPTTGMGGYTF.

The V call is TRBV27, the J call TRBJ2-3, with 9 bases matching TRBD1. From germline, CDR1 is MNHEY and CDR2 SMNVEV (reference sequence). V dropped 8 bases and J dropped 6; count of bases not matched to a gene: 6. The CDR3 runs to 13 residues. The CDR3 loop reads CASRDRVMDTQYF. The CDR3 DNA reads as TGTGCCAGCCGGGACAGGGTCATGGATACGCAGTATTTT.

The chain joins TRBV9 to TRBJ2-7, with D unresolved. V lost 7 bases and J 1 base, leaving 12 bases between the germline ends. CDR3 size: 13 residues. Germline V lookup: CDR1 SGDLS, CDR2 YYNGEE. The DNA of the CDR3 is TGTGCCAGCCCGGCAGCGCATTCCTACGAGCAGTACTTC. Residues: CASPAAHSYEQYF. The variable domain in full, completed from reference TRBV9 and TRBJ2-7, reads DSGVTQTPKHLITATGQRVTLRCSPRSGDLSVYWYQQSLDQGLQFLIQYYNGEERAKGNILERFSAQQFPDLHSELNLSSLELGDSALYFCASPAAHSYEQYFGPGTRLTVT.

The CDR3 DNA is TGTGCCAGCAGCCAAAGGAGGCAGGATCGCAGGTACTTC. The encoded protein is CASSQRRQDRRYF. The chain joins TRBV4-2 to TRBJ2-5; the D gene is possibly TRBD2 (5 bases). The CDR3 sequence is 13 residues long. CDR1 and CDR2 (germline): LGHNA, YNFKEQ. The V end was cut by 2 bases, the J end by 13 bases, with 17 bases between.

This clone was seen a few times. The chain recombines TRBV7-9 with TRBJ2-1; D might be TRBD2 (6 bases). The CDR3 consists of 14 residues. The germline CDR1 and CDR2 sequences are SEHNR and FQNEAQ (reference sequence). Trimming removed 1 base from V and 12 bases from J, with 16 bases in between. The CDR3 is CASSLEEGLPVQFF. The CDR3 nucleotides read TGTGCCAGCAGCTTAGAGGAGGGCCTACCCGTGCAGTTCTTC.

The chain uses TRBV5-6 and TRBJ2-7, with 9 bases that match TRBD2. J gave up 2 bases and V 7 bases, and 7 bases lay outside the gene matches. CDR1 is SGHDT and CDR2 is YYEEEE in the germline V gene. This CDR3 contains 14 residues. The CDR3 DNA reads as TGTGCCAGCGCCTTGTTAGCGGGAGCCTACGAGCAGTACTTC. Protein product: CASALLAGAYEQYF. The variable domain in full, with the rest retrieved from reference TRBV5-6 and TRBJ2-7, is DAGVTQSPTHLIKTRGQQVTLRCSPKSGHDTVSWYQQALGQGPQFIFQYYEEEERQRGNFPDRFSGHQFPNYSSELNVNALLLGDSALYLCASALLAGAYEQYFGPGTRLTVT.

This clone was seen only a few times. The chain carries TRBV2 and TRBJ2-1; the D gene is possibly TRBD1 (5 bases). The germline V gene encodes CDR1 SNHLY and CDR2 FYNNEI. Trimming took 8 bases from V and 2 from J, leaving 10 bases between them. The CDR3 covers 13 residues. The CDR3 nucleotides are TGTGCCAGCCTCGCGACAGCCTACAATGAGCAGTTCTTC. As protein: CASLATAYNEQFF.

The chain carries TRBV19 and TRBJ1-5; the D gene is possibly TRBD1 (5 bases). The CDR3 totals 15 residues. The germline V gene has CDR1 LNHDA and CDR2 SQIVND (reference sequence). V lost 5 bases, J lost 0 bases, and 11 bases lay in between. The CDR3 here is CASSHRRNSNQPQHF. CDR3 sequence (DNA): TGTGCCAGTAGTCACAGGCGAAATAGCAATCAGCCCCAGCATTTT. Full variable domain (missing parts from reference TRBV19 and TRBJ1-5): DGGITQSPKYLFRKEGQNVTLSCEQNLNHDAMYWYRQDPGQGLRLIYYSQIVNDFQKGDIAEGYSVSREKKESFPLTVTSAQKNPTAFYLCASSHRRNSNQPQHFGDGTRLSIL.

The chain employs TRBV6-6 and TRBJ1-1; 8 bases line up with TRBD1. V was clipped by 6 bases and J by 4 bases; unmatched bases: 10. Looked up from germline, CDR1 is MNHNY and CDR2 is SVGAGI (reference sequence). The CDR3 loop spans 15 amino acids. The CDR3 DNA reads as TGTGCCAGCAGCCTTCTAGGACAGGGAGGCACTGAAGCTTTCTTT. Translation: CASSLLGQGGTEAFF.

The rearrangement uses TRBV30 and TRBJ2-5; D remains unclear. Trimming took 7 bases from V and 0 from J, leaving 6 bases between them. The V gene's germline CDR1 is GTSNPN and CDR2 SVGIG (reference sequence). This CDR3 comprises 11 residues. The CDR3 nucleotides read TGTGCCTCGGCGGACCAAGAGACCCAGTACTTC. Its protein is CASADQETQYF.

The rearrangement links TRBV5-4 to TRBJ2-2, with D unresolved. With 1 base removed from V and 1 base from J, the gap between germline ends came to 8 bases. CDR3 length: 15 amino acids. Germline loops: CDR1 SGHNT, CDR2 YYREEE (reference sequence). The CDR3: CASSLSYRNTGELFF. The CDR3 DNA sequence: TGTGCCAGCAGCTTGTCTTACAGGAACACCGGGGAGCTGTTTTTT. Based on the CDR3 plus reference TRBV5-4 and TRBJ2-2, the full variable domain is ETGVTQSPTHLIKTRGQQVTLRCSSQSGHNTVSWYQQALGQGPQFIFQYYREEENGRGNFPPRFSGLQFPNYSSELNVNALELDDSALYLCASSLSYRNTGELFFGEGSRLTVL.

The CDR3 nucleotides are TGCGCCAGCAGCTTGGGGGCAGGGGCATATCAGCCCCAGCATTTT. Translation gives CASSLGAGAYQPQHF. This rearrangement joins TRBV5-1 to TRBJ1-5; a possible D gene is TRBD1 (6 bases). CDR1 and CDR2 from the germline V gene are SGHRS and YFSETQ. Trimming took off 0 bases at V and 5 bases at J, with 12 bases between the two ends. The CDR3 is 15 amino acids.

The sample holds a few counts of this clone. The sample carries other DNA sequences with the same CDR3. The chain uses TRBV30 and TRBJ2-6; D unclear. This CDR3 is built from 13 residues. The V end was cut by 3 bases, the J end by 0 bases, with 3 bases between. Germline values: CDR1 GTSNPN, CDR2 SVGIG (reference sequence). The CDR3 DNA reads as TGTGCCTGGAGGAGCTCTGGGGCCAACGTCCTGACTTTC. Translated, it gives CAWRSSGANVLTF.

The chain employs TRBV4-1 and TRBJ1-1, with D possibly being TRBD1 (5 bases). Between the trimmed V and J ends, which lost 1 base and 4 bases, there was a span of 16 bases. Germline CDR1 MGHRA, CDR2 YSYEKL. CDR3 length equals 16 residues. CDR3 sequence: CASSQGRIFTGTEAFF. As DNA, the CDR3 is TGCGCCAGCAGCCAAGGAAGGATCTTTACAGGCACTGAAGCTTTCTTT.

CDR3: CASSFHLAGGTYEQYF. DNA of the CDR3: TGTGCCAGTAGTTTTCATCTAGCGGGAGGCACCTACGAGCAGTACTTC. V and J are TRBV19 and TRBJ2-7; 11 positions match TRBD2. The CDR3 sequence is 16 residues long. The V gene's germline CDR1 is LNHDA and CDR2 SQIVND (reference sequence). The V gene end was trimmed by 5 bases and the J gene end by 2 bases; junction bases not matched to a gene: 8.

This clone was detected only a few times. This chain uses TRBV30 with TRBJ2-1; a weak D match, TRBD2 (5 bases). V was shortened by 5 bases and J by 0 bases, with 14 bases between the two germline ends. Germline assignment: CDR1 GTSNPN and CDR2 SVGIG (reference sequence). This CDR3 contains 15 residues. This CDR3 is CAWEASRSSYNEQFF. As DNA, the CDR3 is TGTGCCTGGGAAGCTAGCCGGAGCTCCTACAATGAGCAGTTCTTC.

The V call is TRBV5-6, the J call TRBJ2-1; D may be TRBD1 (5 bases). This CDR3 comprises 16 residues. V shed 4 bases and J shed 3 bases, with 17 bases lying between them. Per the germline V gene, CDR1 is SGHDT and CDR2 is YYEEEE. CDR3 DNA sequence: TGTGCCAGCAGCCTGACCGACAGAGTTTTCTACAATGAGCAGTTCTTC. This translates into CASSLTDRVFYNEQFF.

This chain uses TRBV27 with TRBJ1-4; D possibly corresponds to TRBD1 (5 bases). V was pared by 7 bases and J by 8 bases, with 14 bases between. The length of the CDR3 is 13 residues. CDR1 and CDR2 from the germline V gene are MNHEY and SMNVEV (reference sequence). Here the CDR3 reads CASMVQVGEKLFF. The CDR3 nucleotides read TGTGCCAGCATGGTACAGGTCGGAGAAAAACTGTTTTTT.